This passage covers 9 T cell receptor beta chains from one sample sequenced in a study of cytomegalovirus exposure and HLA in healthy donors (dated by TCRdb to about 2017). The method behind the library was the immunoSEQ multiplex PCR assay. For the multiplex PCR, a mixture combining 60 forward primers for TCR Vbeta segments and 13 reverse primers for TCR Jbeta segments was used. TCRdb obtained this table from immuneACCESS and retained in-frame rearrangements with V and J assigned. These tables miss some clones; where compared with another copy, unresolved V genes account for less than half of the shortfall, and the remainder is unexplained. Counted in this sample were about 160,000 clones; approximately 78% of them appeared once. About 0.89% of the sample is in the top ten clones. Specimen: PBMCs. The origin of the receptors is a girl aged 2-10 years in good health and CMV-seropositive.

The genes are TRBV29-1 and TRBJ1-1; no firm D call. Trimming left V 4 bases short and J 5 bases short, with 14 bases between. This CDR3 has 13 residues. Germline CDR1 reads SQVTM; CDR2 reads ANQGSEA. CDR3 nucleotides: TGCAGCGTTGCGCGGGCGGAGAGGACTGAAGCTTTCTTT. It specifies CSVARAERTEAFF.

V is TRBV27 and J is TRBJ1-1, with D possibly being TRBD1 (5 bases). Trimming left V 7 bases short and J 11 bases short, with 26 bases between. CDR1 is MNHEY and CDR2 is SMNVEV in the germline V gene (reference sequence). This CDR3 spans 15 amino acids. The CDR3 coding sequence is TGTGCCAGCACTCCTGGAGACCGGACTGGGGGGGATGCTTTCTTT. Its translation is CASTPGDRTGGDAFF.

The V call is TRBV12-5, the J call TRBJ2-3; the D gene is possibly TRBD1 (5 bases). V lost 3 bases and J 0 bases, leaving 10 bases between the germline ends. The CDR3 has 15 residues. In germline, CDR1 is LGHNT, CDR2 FRNRAP. The CDR3 spells CASGLGVSSTDTQYF. DNA of the CDR3: TGTGCTAGTGGTTTAGGGGTTTCTAGCACAGATACGCAGTATTTT.

This chain uses TRBV28 with TRBJ2-5, with D possibly being TRBD2 (6 bases). The germline gives CDR1 MDHEN, CDR2 SYDVKM. There are 15 residues in the CDR3. With 0 bases removed from V and 2 bases from J, the gap between germline ends came to 10 bases. CDR3 loop: CASSLWRGPQETQYF. CDR3 DNA sequence: TGTGCCAGCAGTTTATGGCGGGGACCTCAAGAGACCCAGTACTTC. The whole variable domain, remainder taken from reference TRBV28 and TRBJ2-5, is DVKVTQSSRYLVKRTGEKVFLECVQDMDHENMFWYRQDPGLGLRLIYFSYDVKMKEKGDIPEGYSVSREKKERFSLILESASTNQTSMYLCASSLWRGPQETQYFGPGTRLLVL.

The J gene is TRBJ1-2, the V gene TRBV30; 8 positions agree with TRBD1. Per the germline V gene, CDR1 is GTSNPN and CDR2 is SVGIG (reference sequence). CDR3 length: 13 amino acids. V was clipped by 2 bases and J by 10 bases; unmatched bases: 9. The CDR3 loop is CAWSPEGTGDYTF. The CDR3 DNA follows: TGTGCCTGGAGTCCTGAAGGGACAGGAGACTACACCTTC.

The chain's CDR3 is CASSGGEGAGGNTIYF. CDR3 sequence (DNA): TGTGCCAGCAGTGGGGGAGAGGGGGCGGGTGGAAACACCATATATTTT. V gene TRBV25-1 combines with J gene TRBJ1-3; 7 bases agree with TRBD1. The germline V gene has CDR1 MGHDK and CDR2 SYGVNS. The CDR3 is 16 amino acids. The ends lost 4 bases at V and 3 bases at J; junction bases unmatched: 9. Complete variable domain (other parts from reference TRBV25-1 and TRBJ1-3): EADIYQTPRYLVIGTGKKITLECSQTMGHDKMYWYQQDPGMELHLIHYSYGVNSTEKGDLSSESTVSRIRTEHFPLTLESARPSHTSQYLCASSGGEGAGGNTIYFGEGSWLTVV.

This clone was found a few times. The CDR3 spells CASSHATSTLAGNTIYF. The DNA for the CDR3 is TGCGCCAGCAGCCACGCCACTTCGACCCTAGCAGGAAACACCATATATTTT. The chain couples TRBV4-1 to TRBJ1-3, with unresolved D. This CDR3 spans 17 amino acids. Germline assignment: CDR1 MGHRA and CDR2 YSYEKL. V shed 3 bases and J shed 4 bases, with 19 bases lying between them.

The chain employs TRBV15 and TRBJ2-3; D not resolved. The CDR3 is 15 residues long. Germline lookup yields CDR1 LNHNV and CDR2 YYDKDF (reference sequence). Trimming stripped 0 bases from V and 4 bases from J, with 11 bases between. This chain's CDR3 is CATSRDQRTADTQYF. The CDR3 coding sequence is TGTGCCACCAGCAGAGATCAAAGAACGGCAGATACGCAGTATTTT.

In nucleotides, the CDR3 is TGTGCCATCACCCGGGAGGGCCGGGGGGAGACCCAGTACTTC. Amino acid sequence: CAITREGRGETQYF. J is TRBJ2-5 and V is TRBV10-3, with 8 bases lining up with TRBD2. Germline V gene lookup returns CDR1 ENHRY and CDR2 SYGVKD. Trimming removed 7 bases from V and 5 bases from J; junction bases left unmatched: 9. This CDR3 contains 14 residues.